Below, one T cell receptor (beta chain) is given with its context. The antigen remains undetermined. V lost 8 bases to trimming and J lost 1 base; unmatched junction nucleotides: 12. CDR3 length: 17 residues. The germline V gene has CDR1 MNHNS and CDR2 SASEGT. It was RNA transcripts that yielded the amplified TCR beta CDR3 regions. Using the HTBI primer set, a first-round RT-PCR was run on the TCR CDR3. MiXCR, applied by TCRdb to the multiplex PCR reads, yields one record per CDR3 protein. The sample shows about 520,000 distinct CDR3 sequences, around 20% of them seen only once. The data were obtained in a study of T cells in Graves' hyperthyroidism and ophthalmopathy. Each 10 ml fresh peripheral blood draw supplied the PBMCs. Study-wide findings and caveats: The authors' 13 V-J model separated ophthalmopathy from stable hyperthyroidism. In blood, most of the thyroid clonotypes expanded above 0.001 were also present.

The chain is built from TRBV6-1 and TRBJ2-5; 11 nucleotides agree with TRBD2. This TCR was recovered from a man aged 18 to 29 with Graves' hyperthyroidism. Sequenced: blood. The CDR3 bases are TGTGCCAGCTCACCCACCCCGGGACTAGCGGCCCAAGAGACCCAGTACTTC. It codes for CASSPTPGLAAQETQYF.